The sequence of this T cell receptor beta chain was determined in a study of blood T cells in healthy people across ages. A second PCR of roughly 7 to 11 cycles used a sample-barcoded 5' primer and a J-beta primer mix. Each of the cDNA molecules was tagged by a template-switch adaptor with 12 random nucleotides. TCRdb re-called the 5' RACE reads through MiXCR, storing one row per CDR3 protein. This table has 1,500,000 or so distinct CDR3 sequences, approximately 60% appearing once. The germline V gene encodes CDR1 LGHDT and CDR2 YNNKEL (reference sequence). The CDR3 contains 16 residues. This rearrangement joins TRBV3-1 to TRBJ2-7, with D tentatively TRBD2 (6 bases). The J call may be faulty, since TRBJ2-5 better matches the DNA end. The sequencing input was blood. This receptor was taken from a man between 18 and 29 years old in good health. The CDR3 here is CASSQDEGSGGKTQYF. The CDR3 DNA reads TGTGCCAGCAGCCAAGATGAGGGTAGCGGTGGAAAGACCCAGTACTTC.